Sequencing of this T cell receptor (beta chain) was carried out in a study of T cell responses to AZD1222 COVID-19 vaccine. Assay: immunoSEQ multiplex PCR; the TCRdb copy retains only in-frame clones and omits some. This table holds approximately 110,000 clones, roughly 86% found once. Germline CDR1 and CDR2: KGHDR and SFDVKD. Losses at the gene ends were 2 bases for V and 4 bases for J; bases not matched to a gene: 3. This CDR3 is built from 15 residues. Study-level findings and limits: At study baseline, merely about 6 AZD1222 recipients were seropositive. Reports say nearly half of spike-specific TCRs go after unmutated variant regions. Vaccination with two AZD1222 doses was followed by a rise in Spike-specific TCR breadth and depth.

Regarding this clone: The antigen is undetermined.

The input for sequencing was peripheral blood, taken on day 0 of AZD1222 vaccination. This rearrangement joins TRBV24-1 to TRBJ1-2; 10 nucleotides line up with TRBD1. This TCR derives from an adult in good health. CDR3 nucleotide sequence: TGTGCCACCAGTGATTCGGACAGGGGGGCCTATGGCTACACCTTC. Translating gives CATSDSDRGAYGYTF.